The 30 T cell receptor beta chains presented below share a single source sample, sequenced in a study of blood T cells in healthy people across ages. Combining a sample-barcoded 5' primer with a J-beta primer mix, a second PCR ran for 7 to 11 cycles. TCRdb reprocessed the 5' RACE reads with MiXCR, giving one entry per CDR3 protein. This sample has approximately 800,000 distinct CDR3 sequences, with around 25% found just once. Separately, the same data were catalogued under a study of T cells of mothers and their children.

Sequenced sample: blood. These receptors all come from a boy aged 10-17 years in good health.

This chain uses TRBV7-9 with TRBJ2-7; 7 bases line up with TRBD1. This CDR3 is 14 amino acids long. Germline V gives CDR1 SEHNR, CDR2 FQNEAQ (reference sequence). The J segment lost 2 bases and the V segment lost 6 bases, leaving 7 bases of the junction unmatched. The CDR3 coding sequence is TGTGCCAGCAGTTCCGGGACAGAAGCCTACGAGCAGTACTTC. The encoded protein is CASSSGTEAYEQYF.

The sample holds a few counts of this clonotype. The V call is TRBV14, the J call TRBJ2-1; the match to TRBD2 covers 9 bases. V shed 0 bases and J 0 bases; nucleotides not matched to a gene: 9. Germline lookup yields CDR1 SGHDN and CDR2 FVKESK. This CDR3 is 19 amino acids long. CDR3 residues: CASSQEVAGDPSSYNEQFF. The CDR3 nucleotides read TGTGCCAGCAGCCAAGAGGTAGCGGGGGACCCGAGCTCCTACAATGAGCAGTTCTTC. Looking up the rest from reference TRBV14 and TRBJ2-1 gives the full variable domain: EAGVTQFPSHSVIEKGQTVTLRCDPISGHDNLYWYRRVMGKEIKFLLHFVKESKQDESGMPNNRFLAERTGGTYSTLKVQPAELEDSGVYFCASSQEVAGDPSSYNEQFFGPGTRLTVL.

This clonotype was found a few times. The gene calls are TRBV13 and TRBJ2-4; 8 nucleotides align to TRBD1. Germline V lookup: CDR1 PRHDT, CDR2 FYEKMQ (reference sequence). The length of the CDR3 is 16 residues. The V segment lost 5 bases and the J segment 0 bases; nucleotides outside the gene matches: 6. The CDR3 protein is CASSPRQGSAKNIQYF. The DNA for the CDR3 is TGTGCCAGCAGCCCCCGACAGGGGTCAGCCAAAAACATTCAGTACTTC. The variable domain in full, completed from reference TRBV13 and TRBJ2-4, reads AAGVIQSPRHLIKEKRETATLKCYPIPRHDTVYWYQQGPGQDPQFLISFYEKMQSDKGSIPDRFSAQQFSDYHSELNMSSLELGDSALYFCASSPRQGSAKNIQYFGAGTRLSVL.

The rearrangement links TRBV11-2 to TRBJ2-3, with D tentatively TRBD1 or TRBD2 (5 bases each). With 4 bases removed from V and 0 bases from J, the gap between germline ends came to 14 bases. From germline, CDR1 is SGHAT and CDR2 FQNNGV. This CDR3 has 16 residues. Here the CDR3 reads CASSSVVGTSTDTQYF. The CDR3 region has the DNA TGTGCCAGCAGCTCGGTTGTCGGGACGAGCACAGATACGCAGTATTTT.

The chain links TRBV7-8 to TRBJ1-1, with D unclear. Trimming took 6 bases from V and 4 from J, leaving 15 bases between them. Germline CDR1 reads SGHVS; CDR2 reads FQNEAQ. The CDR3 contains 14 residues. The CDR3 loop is CASSPRADSTEAFF. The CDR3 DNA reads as TGTGCCAGCAGTCCTAGGGCCGATAGCACTGAAGCTTTCTTT.

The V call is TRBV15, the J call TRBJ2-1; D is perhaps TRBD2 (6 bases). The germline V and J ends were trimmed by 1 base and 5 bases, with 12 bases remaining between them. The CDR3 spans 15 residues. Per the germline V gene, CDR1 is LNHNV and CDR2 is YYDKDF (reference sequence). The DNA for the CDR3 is TGTGCCACCAGCAGAGCTAGGAGGGGCAACAATGAGCAGTTCTTC. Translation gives CATSRARRGNNEQFF.

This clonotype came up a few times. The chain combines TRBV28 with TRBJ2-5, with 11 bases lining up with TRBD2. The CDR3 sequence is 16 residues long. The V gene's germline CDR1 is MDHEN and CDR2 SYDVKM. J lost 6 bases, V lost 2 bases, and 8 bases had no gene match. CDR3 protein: CASSLPRLAGRKTQYF. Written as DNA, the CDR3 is TGTGCCAGCAGTTTACCCCGACTAGCGGGACGGAAGACCCAGTACTTC.

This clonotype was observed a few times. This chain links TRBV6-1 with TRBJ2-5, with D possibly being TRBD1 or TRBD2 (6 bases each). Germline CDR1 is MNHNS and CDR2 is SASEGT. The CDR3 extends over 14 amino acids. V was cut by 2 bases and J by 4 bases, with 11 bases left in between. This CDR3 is CASSELRGAETQYF. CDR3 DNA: TGTGCCAGCAGTGAATTGAGGGGGGCAGAGACCCAGTACTTC.

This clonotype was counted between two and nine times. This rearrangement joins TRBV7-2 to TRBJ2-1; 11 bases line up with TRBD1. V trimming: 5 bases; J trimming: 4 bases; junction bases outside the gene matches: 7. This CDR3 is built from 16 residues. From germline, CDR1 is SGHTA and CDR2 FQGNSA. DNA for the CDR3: TGTGCCAGCAGCCTTCGAGGGACAGGGGGATACAATGAGCAGTTCTTC. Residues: CASSLRGTGGYNEQFF.

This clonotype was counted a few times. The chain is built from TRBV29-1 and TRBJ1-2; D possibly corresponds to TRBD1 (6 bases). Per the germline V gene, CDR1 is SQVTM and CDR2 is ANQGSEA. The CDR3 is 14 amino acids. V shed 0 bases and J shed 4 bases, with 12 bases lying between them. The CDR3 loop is CSVEDRSGVYGYTF. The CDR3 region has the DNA TGCAGCGTTGAAGATCGGTCAGGGGTCTATGGCTACACCTTC. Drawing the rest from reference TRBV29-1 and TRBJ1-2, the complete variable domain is SAVISQKPSRDICQRGTSLTIQCQVDSQVTMMFWYRQQPGQSLTLIATANQGSEATYESGFVIDKFPISRPNLTFSTLTVSNMSPEDSSIYLCSVEDRSGVYGYTFGSGTRLTVV.

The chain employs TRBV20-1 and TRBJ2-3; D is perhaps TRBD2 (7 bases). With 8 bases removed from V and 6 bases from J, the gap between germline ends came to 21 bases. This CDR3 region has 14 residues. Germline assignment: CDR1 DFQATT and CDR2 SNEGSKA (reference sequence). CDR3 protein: CSTSLGGGRDTQYF. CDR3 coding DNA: TGCAGTACAAGTCTCGGCGGGGGCAGGGATACGCAGTATTTT.

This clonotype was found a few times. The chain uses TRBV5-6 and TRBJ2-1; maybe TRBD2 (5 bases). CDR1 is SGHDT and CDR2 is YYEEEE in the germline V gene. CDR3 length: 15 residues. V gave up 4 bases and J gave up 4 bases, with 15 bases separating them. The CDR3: CASSPRLPSYNEQFF. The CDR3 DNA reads TGTGCCAGCAGCCCTCGACTACCCTCTTACAATGAGCAGTTCTTC. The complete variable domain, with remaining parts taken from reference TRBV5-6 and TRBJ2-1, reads DAGVTQSPTHLIKTRGQQVTLRCSPKSGHDTVSWYQQALGQGPQFIFQYYEEEERQRGNFPDRFSGHQFPNYSSELNVNALLLGDSALYLCASSPRLPSYNEQFFGPGTRLTVL.

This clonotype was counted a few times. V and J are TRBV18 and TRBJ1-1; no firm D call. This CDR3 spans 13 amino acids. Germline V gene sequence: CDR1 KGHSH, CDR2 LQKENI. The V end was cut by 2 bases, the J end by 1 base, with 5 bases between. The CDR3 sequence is CASSPTRNTEAFF. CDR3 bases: TGTGCCAGCTCACCAACCAGGAACACTGAAGCTTTCTTT.

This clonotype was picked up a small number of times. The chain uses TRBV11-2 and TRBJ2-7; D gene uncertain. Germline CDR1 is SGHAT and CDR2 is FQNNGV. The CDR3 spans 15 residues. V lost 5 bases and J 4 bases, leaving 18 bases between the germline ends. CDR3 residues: CASSQNPGRQYEQYF. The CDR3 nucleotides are TGTGCCAGCAGCCAGAACCCTGGGCGGCAGTACGAGCAGTACTTC.

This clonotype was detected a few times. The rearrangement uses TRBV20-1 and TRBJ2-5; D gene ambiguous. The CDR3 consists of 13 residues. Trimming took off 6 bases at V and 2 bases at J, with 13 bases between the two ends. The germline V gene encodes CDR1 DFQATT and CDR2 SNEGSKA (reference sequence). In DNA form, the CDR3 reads TGCAGTGCGTACCGTAATGCGCAAGAGACCCAGTACTTC. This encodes CSAYRNAQETQYF.

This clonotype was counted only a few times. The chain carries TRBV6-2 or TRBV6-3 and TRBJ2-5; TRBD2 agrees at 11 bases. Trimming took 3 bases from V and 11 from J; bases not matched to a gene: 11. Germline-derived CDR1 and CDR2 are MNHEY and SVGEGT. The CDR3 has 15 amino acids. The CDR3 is CASSYTGLAGEEQYF. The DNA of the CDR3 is TGTGCCAGCAGTTATACCGGACTAGCGGGCGAGGAGCAGTACTTC.

The CDR3 here is CASSPGGAGNIQYF. CDR3 nucleotides: TGTGCCAGCTCACCAGGGGGTGCGGGAAACATTCAGTACTTC. The chain joins TRBV18 to TRBJ2-4, with D perhaps assigned TRBD1 or TRBD2 (5 bases each). The germline gives CDR1 KGHSH, CDR2 LQKENI. With 2 bases removed from V and 6 bases from J, the gap between germline ends came to 11 bases. The CDR3 is made up of 14 amino acids. Variable domain in full (rest from reference TRBV18 and TRBJ2-4): NAGVMQNPRHLVRRRGQEARLRCSPMKGHSHVYWYRQLPEEGLKFMVYLQKENIIDESGMPKERFSAEFPKEGPSILRIQQVVRGDSAAYFCASSPGGAGNIQYFGAGTRLSVL.

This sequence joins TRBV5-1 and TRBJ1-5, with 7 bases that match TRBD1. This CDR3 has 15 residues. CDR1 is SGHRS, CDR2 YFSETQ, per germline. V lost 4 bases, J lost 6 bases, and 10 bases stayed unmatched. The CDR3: CASSQEGALGQPQHF. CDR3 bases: TGCGCCAGCAGCCAGGAGGGGGCGCTCGGTCAGCCCCAGCATTTT.

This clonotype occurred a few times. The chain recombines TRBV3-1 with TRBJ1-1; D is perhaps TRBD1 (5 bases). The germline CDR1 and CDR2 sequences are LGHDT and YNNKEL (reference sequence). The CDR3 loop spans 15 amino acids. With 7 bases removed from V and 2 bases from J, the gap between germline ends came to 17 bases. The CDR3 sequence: CASNLRGAKNTEAFF. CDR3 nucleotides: TGTGCCAGCAACTTAAGGGGAGCAAAAAACACTGAAGCTTTCTTT.

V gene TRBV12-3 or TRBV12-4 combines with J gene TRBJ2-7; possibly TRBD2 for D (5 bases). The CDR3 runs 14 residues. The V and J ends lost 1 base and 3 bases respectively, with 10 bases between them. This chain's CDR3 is CASSLGGILYEQYF. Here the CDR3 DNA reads TGTGCCAGCAGTTTAGGAGGGATTCTCTACGAGCAGTACTTC.

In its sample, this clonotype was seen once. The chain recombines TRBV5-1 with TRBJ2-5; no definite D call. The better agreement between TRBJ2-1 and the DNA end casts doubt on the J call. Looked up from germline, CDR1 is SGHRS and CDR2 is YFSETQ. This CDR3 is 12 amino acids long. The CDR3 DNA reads TGCGCCAGCAGCGCCAGGACCAATGAGCAGTTCTTC. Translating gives CASSARTNEQFF.

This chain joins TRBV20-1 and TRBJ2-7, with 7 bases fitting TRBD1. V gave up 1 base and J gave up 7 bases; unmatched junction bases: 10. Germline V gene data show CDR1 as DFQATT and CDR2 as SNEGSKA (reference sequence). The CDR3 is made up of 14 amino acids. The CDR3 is CSARAPKTGSEQYF. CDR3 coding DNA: TGCAGTGCTAGAGCCCCCAAGACAGGGAGTGAGCAGTACTTC.

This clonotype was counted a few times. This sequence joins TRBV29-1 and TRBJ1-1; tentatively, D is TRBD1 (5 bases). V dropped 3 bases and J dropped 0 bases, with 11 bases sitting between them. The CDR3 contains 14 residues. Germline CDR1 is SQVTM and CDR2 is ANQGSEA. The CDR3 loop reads CSVDQGALNTEAFF. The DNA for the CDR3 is TGCAGCGTTGACCAGGGTGCCCTGAACACTGAAGCTTTCTTT.

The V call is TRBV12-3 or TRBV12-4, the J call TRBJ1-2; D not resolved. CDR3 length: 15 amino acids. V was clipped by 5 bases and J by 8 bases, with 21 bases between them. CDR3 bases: TGTGCCAGCAGTAGGGATGCCCCGGCTATAGGGGGCTACACCTTC. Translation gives CASSRDAPAIGGYTF.

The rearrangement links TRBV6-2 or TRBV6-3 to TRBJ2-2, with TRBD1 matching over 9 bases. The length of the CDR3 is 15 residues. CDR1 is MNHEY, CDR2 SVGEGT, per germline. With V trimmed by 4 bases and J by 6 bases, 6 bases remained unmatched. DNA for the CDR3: TGTGCCAGCAGTTCCAGGACAGGGGTCTCCGGGGAGCTGTTTTTT. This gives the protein CASSSRTGVSGELFF.

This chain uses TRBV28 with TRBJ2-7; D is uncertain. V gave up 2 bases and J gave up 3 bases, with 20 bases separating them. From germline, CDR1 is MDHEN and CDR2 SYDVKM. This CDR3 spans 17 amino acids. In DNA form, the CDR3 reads TGTGCCAGCAGTTTAGGTCGATGGGCGTCGGGTGGCTACGAGCAGTACTTC. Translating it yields CASSLGRWASGGYEQYF.

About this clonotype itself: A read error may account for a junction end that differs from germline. The chain's CDR3 is CSARDPQRGYNEQFF. The CDR3 region has the DNA TGCAGCGCTAGAGATCCCCAGCGGGGCTACAATGAGCAGTTCTTC. This sequence joins TRBV20-1 and TRBJ2-1; 7 nucleotides match TRBD2. From germline, CDR1 is DFQATT and CDR2 SNEGSKA (reference sequence). The CDR3 is 15 residues long.

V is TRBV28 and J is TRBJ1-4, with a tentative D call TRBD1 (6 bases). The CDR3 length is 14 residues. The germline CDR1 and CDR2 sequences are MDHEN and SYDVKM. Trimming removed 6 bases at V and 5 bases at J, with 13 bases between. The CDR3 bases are TGTGCCAGCAGGCGGACAGACCAGAATGAAAAACTGTTTTTT. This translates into CASRRTDQNEKLFF.

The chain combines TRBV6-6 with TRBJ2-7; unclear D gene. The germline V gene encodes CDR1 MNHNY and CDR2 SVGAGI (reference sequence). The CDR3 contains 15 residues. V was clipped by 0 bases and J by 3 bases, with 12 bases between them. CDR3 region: CASSYSTPSDYEQYF. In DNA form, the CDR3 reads TGTGCCAGCAGTTACTCGACTCCCAGCGACTACGAGCAGTACTTC.

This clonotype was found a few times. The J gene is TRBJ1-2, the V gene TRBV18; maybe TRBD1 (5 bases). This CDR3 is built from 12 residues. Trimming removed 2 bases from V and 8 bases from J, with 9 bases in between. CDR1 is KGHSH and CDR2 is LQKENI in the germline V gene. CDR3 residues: CASSPIGDGYTF. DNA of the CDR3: TGTGCCAGCTCACCAATAGGGGACGGCTACACCTTC.